Shown below are 30 T cell receptor beta chains from a single sample sequenced in a study of blood T cell repertoires in COVID-19. Sequencing was performed with immunoSEQ multiplex PCR; in TCRdb, only in-frame clones are kept and a portion is missing. The data show about 74,000 clones, roughly 78% seen once. Specimen: peripheral blood. Receptors were obtained from a human donor in a cohort sampled during active COVID-19.

This chain joins TRBV5-4 and TRBJ2-5; a weak D match, TRBD2 (6 bases). The length of the CDR3 is 14 residues. Trimming pared 3 bases from V and 2 bases from J, leaving 11 bases between. Germline CDR1 is SGHNT and CDR2 is YYREEE (reference sequence). CDR3 DNA: TGTGCCAGCAGCTCCGCGGGGACGCAAGAGACCCAGTACTTC. It translates to CASSSAGTQETQYF.

In its sample, this clone was seen a few times. J is TRBJ2-7 and V is TRBV7-2, with D possibly being TRBD1 (6 bases). The CDR3 is 15 residues long. Trimming removed 5 bases at V and 4 bases at J, with 18 bases between. Germline V CDR1 and CDR2: SGHTA, FQGNSA. CDR3 residues: CASSPRGTLGYEQYF. CDR3 bases: TGTGCCAGCAGCCCTAGGGGGACCCTCGGGTACGAGCAGTACTTC.

For the CDR3, the DNA is TGCGCCAGCAGGCCCGGGACAGGGTTGTGGTTGAAGACCCAGTACTTC. Translation gives CASRPGTGLWLKTQYF. The rearrangement uses TRBV4-1 and TRBJ2-5; the match to TRBD1 covers 9 bases. The CDR3 contains 16 residues. Germline CDR1 and CDR2: MGHRA and YSYEKL. Trimming took 6 bases from V and 6 from J; bases not matched to a gene: 14.

The CDR3 sequence: CASSYGGGVNTEAFF. The DNA of the CDR3 is TGTGCCAGCAGTTACGGAGGTGGGGTGAACACTGAAGCTTTCTTT. The chain has TRBV6-5 and TRBJ1-1; D is ambiguous. The CDR3 is made up of 15 amino acids. Germline loops: CDR1 MNHEY, CDR2 SVGAGI. V was pared by 2 bases and J by 0 bases, with 10 bases between.

This rearrangement joins TRBV7-2 to TRBJ1-6, with 9 bases lining up with TRBD1. In germline, CDR1 is SGHTA, CDR2 FQGNSA. CDR3 length: 15 residues. V dropped 1 base and J dropped 9; count of bases not matched to a gene: 4. CDR3 nucleotide sequence: TGTGCCAGCAGCTTAGGCGGGACAGGGTCTTCACCCCTCCACTTT. It is translated as CASSLGGTGSSPLHF.

This chain's CDR3 is CASSSGLAVDTQYF. The CDR3 coding sequence is TGTGCCAGCAGCTCCGGACTAGCGGTAGATACGCAGTATTTT. The chain joins TRBV7-2 to TRBJ2-3, with 10 bases aligning to TRBD2. The germline V gene encodes CDR1 SGHTA and CDR2 FQGNSA. The CDR3 length is 14 residues. V lost 4 bases, J lost 5 bases, and 3 bases stayed unmatched.

This clone was counted once. V usage is TRBV11-3 and J usage is TRBJ2-7; tentatively, D is TRBD1 (5 bases). The CDR3 totals 14 residues. The V gene lost 4 bases and the J gene lost 5 bases, with 15 bases spanning the gap. CDR1 is SGHNT, CDR2 YENEEA, per germline. CDR3 DNA: TGTGCCAGCAGCTCTGGGGCCAGGGCTCACGAGCAGTACTTC. Translation gives CASSSGARAHEQYF.

This chain joins TRBV7-3 and TRBJ1-1; D unclear. The V and J ends lost 2 bases and 7 bases respectively, with 17 bases between them. Germline V gene sequence: CDR1 SGHTA, CDR2 FQGTGA. This CDR3 has 15 residues. The CDR3 nucleotides are TGTGCCAGCAGCTTAGAGCAGGTTGGCGCGGGTGAAGCTTTCTTT. This encodes CASSLEQVGAGEAFF. The full variable domain, its missing parts supplied by reference TRBV7-3 and TRBJ1-1, is GAGVSQTPSNKVTEKGKYVELRCDPISGHTALYWYRQSLGQGPEFLIYFQGTGAADDSGLPNDRFFAVRPEGSVSTLKIQRTERGDSAVYLCASSLEQVGAGEAFFGQGTRLTVV.

This chain connects TRBV24-1 to TRBJ2-1, with D perhaps TRBD2 (7 bases). The ends were cut back, 5 bases at V and 0 bases at J, with 19 bases in the middle. The CDR3 length is 18 residues. CDR1 and CDR2 from the germline V gene are KGHDR and SFDVKD. As DNA, the CDR3 is TGTGCCACCAGTGCCGCCGCGGGGGCGCCCAGCTCCTACAATGAGCAGTTCTTC. The encoded protein is CATSAAAGAPSSYNEQFF.

This chain joins TRBV7-6 and TRBJ1-2; 7 bases line up with TRBD1. CDR1 is SGHVS and CDR2 is FNYEAQ in the germline V gene. V shed 5 bases, J shed 6 bases, and the junction held 12 bases outside the gene matches. The CDR3 has 15 residues. This CDR3 is CASSNRQGFMDGYTF. The DNA of the CDR3 is TGTGCCAGCAGCAACCGACAGGGATTTATGGATGGCTACACCTTC.

V and J are TRBV3-1 (or the pseudogene TRBV3-2) and TRBJ2-7; 10 bases match TRBD1. The CDR3 is 15 residues long. CDR1 LGHDT and CDR2 YNNKEL come from the germline V gene (reference sequence). V dropped 6 bases and J dropped 5; count of bases not matched to a gene: 10. Here the CDR3 DNA reads TGTGCCAGCAGACCGGGACAGGGGAAAGCCGACGAGCAGTACTTC. This sequence encodes CASRPGQGKADEQYF.

The gene calls are TRBV2 and TRBJ2-7; D is possibly TRBD2 (5 bases). V was clipped by 5 bases and J by 6 bases, with 11 bases between them. Germline V CDR1 and CDR2: SNHLY, FYNNEI. The CDR3 length is 12 residues. CDR3 in amino acids: CASSLYRGEQYF. CDR3 sequence (DNA): TGTGCCAGCAGTCTGTATCGGGGCGAGCAGTACTTC.

The V and J genes are TRBV5-1 and TRBJ2-5; TRBD2 agrees at 10 bases. CDR3 size: 19 residues. With 4 bases clipped from V and 9 bases from J, the junction kept 24 bases outside the gene matches. The germline V gene has CDR1 SGHRS and CDR2 YFSETQ. Here the CDR3 DNA reads TGCGCCAGCAGCCCGAGGGTTTTCTCTAGCGGGGGAGGCCACATGGCCCAGTACTTC. This sequence encodes CASSPRVFSSGGGHMAQYF. Supplemented by reference TRBV5-1 and TRBJ2-5, the full variable domain reads KAGVTQTPRYLIKTRGQQVTLSCSPISGHRSVSWYQQTPGQGLQFLFEYFSETQRNKGNFPGRFSGRQFSNSRSEMNVSTLELGDSALYLCASSPRVFSSGGGHMAQYFGPGTRLLVL.

The J gene is TRBJ2-7, the V gene TRBV27, with D tentatively TRBD1 (5 bases). V lost 5 bases to trimming and J lost 1 base, with 24 bases between them. Germline CDR1 and CDR2: MNHEY and SMNVEV (reference sequence). The CDR3 consists of 18 residues. The CDR3 nucleotides read TGTGCCAGCAGTCTGACAGTTGGGGCCATAGCAGGGTCCTACGAGCAGTACTTC. It encodes CASSLTVGAIAGSYEQYF.

The chain recombines TRBV10-2 with TRBJ1-6, with 7 bases identical to TRBD1. The CDR3 contains 14 residues. Germline lookup yields CDR1 WSHSY and CDR2 SAAADI. V was clipped by 5 bases and J by 8 bases; unmatched bases: 6. The CDR3 bases are TGCGCCAGCAGTCCCCAGGGGGATTATTCACCCCTCCACTTT. Amino acids: CASSPQGDYSPLHF.

V is TRBV7-8 and J is TRBJ2-7, with 7 bases matching TRBD2. Looked up from germline, CDR1 is SGHVS and CDR2 is FQNEAQ. V was clipped by 3 bases and J by 4 bases; unmatched bases: 12. The CDR3 consists of 16 residues. This chain's CDR3 is CASSFNDVRGSYEQYF. The CDR3 DNA reads as TGTGCCAGCAGCTTCAACGATGTGCGGGGGTCGTACGAGCAGTACTTC.

The chain employs TRBV6-2 or TRBV6-3 and TRBJ1-5, with D possibly being TRBD1 (6 bases). Looked up from germline, CDR1 is MNHEY and CDR2 is SVGEGT. Trimming stripped 3 bases from V and 3 bases from J, with 9 bases between. The CDR3 covers 14 residues. The chain's CDR3 is CASSYRTDNQPQHF. CDR3 sequence (DNA): TGTGCCAGCAGTTATCGGACAGACAATCAGCCCCAGCATTTT.

The chain uses TRBV12-3 or TRBV12-4 and TRBJ2-4; 7 bases line up with TRBD1. This CDR3 has 13 residues. J lost 5 bases, V lost 5 bases, and 3 bases had no gene match. CDR3 sequence: CASSGQAENIQYF. Written as DNA, the CDR3 is TGTGCCAGCAGTGGACAGGCCGAAAACATTCAGTACTTC.

The chain couples TRBV7-2 to TRBJ1-4, with 9 bases that match TRBD1. The V and J ends lost 5 bases and 8 bases, in that order; junction bases with no gene match: 9. Germline V gene lookup returns CDR1 SGHTA and CDR2 FQGNSA. This CDR3 spans 15 amino acids. The CDR3 DNA is TGTGCCAGCAGCCAGCACGGGACAGGGTCGGAAAAACTGTTTTTT. Protein: CASSQHGTGSEKLFF.

This chain links TRBV14 with TRBJ1-2; 9 nucleotides line up with TRBD1. Germline V CDR1 and CDR2: SGHDN, FVKESK. Trimming at V came to 3 bases and at J to 5 bases, leaving 1 base not matched to a gene. CDR3 length: 13 residues. This chain's CDR3 is CASSHGQGYGYTF. DNA of the CDR3: TGTGCCAGCAGCCACGGACAGGGGTATGGCTACACCTTC. Drawing the rest from reference TRBV14 and TRBJ1-2, the complete variable domain is EAGVTQFPSHSVIEKGQTVTLRCDPISGHDNLYWYRRVMGKEIKFLLHFVKESKQDESGMPNNRFLAERTGGTYSTLKVQPAELEDSGVYFCASSHGQGYGYTFGSGTRLTVV.

The genes are TRBV9 and TRBJ2-3, with TRBD1 identical over 7 bases. The V gene end was trimmed by 3 bases and the J gene end by 4 bases; junction bases not matched to a gene: 2. This CDR3 has 13 residues. The germline V gene has CDR1 SGDLS and CDR2 YYNGEE. The CDR3 is CASSATGPDTQYF. The CDR3 DNA reads as TGTGCCAGCAGCGCGACAGGGCCAGATACGCAGTATTTT.

This chain uses TRBV19 with TRBJ1-2, with TRBD1 identical over 8 bases. In germline, CDR1 is LNHDA, CDR2 SQIVND (reference sequence). With V trimmed by 5 bases and J by 3 bases, 11 bases remained unmatched. The length of the CDR3 is 16 residues. CDR3 bases: TGTGCCAGTAGTCTAGGTGCAGGGGGCGCTCACTATGGCTACACCTTC. Protein: CASSLGAGGAHYGYTF.

Only one count was recorded for this clone. V usage is TRBV13 and J usage is TRBJ2-3, with 7 bases matching TRBD2. CDR1 is PRHDT and CDR2 is FYEKMQ in the germline V gene (reference sequence). The length of the CDR3 is 16 residues. After removal of 4 bases from V and 2 bases from J, the junction contained 9 bases not matched to a gene. Here the CDR3 reads CASSYLSGGFTDTQYF. The CDR3 DNA reads as TGTGCCAGCAGCTACCTCTCCGGGGGGTTCACAGATACGCAGTATTTT.

This rearrangement joins TRBV4-3 to TRBJ1-2; D possibly corresponds to TRBD1 (6 bases). Germline V lookup: CDR1 LGHNA, CDR2 YSLEER. V gave up 0 bases and J gave up 4 bases, with 15 bases separating them. The CDR3 totals 16 residues. The CDR3 reads CASSQEGTRRSYGYTF. The CDR3 region has the DNA TGCGCCAGCAGCCAAGAGGGGACACGTCGATCCTATGGCTACACCTTC.

This chain links TRBV19 with TRBJ2-6; 7 bases are shared with TRBD1. V was clipped by 8 bases and J by 0 bases; unmatched bases: 13. This CDR3 is 18 amino acids long. Per germline, CDR1 LNHDA and CDR2 SQIVND (reference sequence). The CDR3, as DNA: TGTGCCAGTCAGAGAGGACAGGAGACGGGCTCTGGGGCCAACGTCCTGACTTTC. Translating it yields CASQRGQETGSGANVLTF.

This sequence joins TRBV20-1 and TRBJ2-7; D remains ambiguous. Trimming pared 5 bases from V and 3 bases from J, leaving 8 bases between. The CDR3 is made up of 11 amino acids. The V gene's germline CDR1 is DFQATT and CDR2 SNEGSKA (reference sequence). CDR3 residues: CSAPTFYEQYF. The CDR3 bases are TGCAGTGCTCCCACTTTCTACGAGCAGTACTTC.

V usage is TRBV6-5 and J usage is TRBJ2-7, with D possibly TRBD1 on 7 matching bases. V was shortened by 5 bases and J by 2 bases, with 16 bases between the two germline ends. The CDR3 totals 15 residues. From germline, CDR1 is MNHEY and CDR2 SVGAGI. CDR3 nucleotides: TGTGCCAGCAGTACAGCGGCGGGACAGACCTACGAGCAGTACTTC. Amino acids: CASSTAAGQTYEQYF.

The J gene is TRBJ2-2, the V gene TRBV5-1; D gene unclear. CDR1 is SGHRS, CDR2 YFSETQ, per germline. V was cut by 6 bases and J by 5 bases, with 5 bases left in between. The CDR3 has 11 residues. The CDR3 sequence: CASTLTGELFF. In nucleotides, the CDR3 is TGCGCCAGCACCCTTACCGGGGAGCTGTTTTTT.

This chain joins TRBV5-4 and TRBJ1-2, with 11 bases matching TRBD1. The CDR3 is 16 amino acids. Germline assignment: CDR1 SGHNT and CDR2 YYREEE (reference sequence). The junction had 1 base not matched to a gene; V was cut back by 0 bases and J by 0 bases. CDR3 DNA: TGTGCCAGCAGCTTGGTGGGACAGGGGGCTAACTATGGCTACACCTTC. It encodes CASSLVGQGANYGYTF.

The gene calls are TRBV19 and TRBJ1-1, with D possibly matching TRBD1 (5 bases). Trimming left V 5 bases short and J 1 base short, with 11 bases between. Germline values: CDR1 LNHDA, CDR2 SQIVND (reference sequence). This CDR3 has 14 amino acids. The DNA for the CDR3 is TGTGCCAGTAGTTTGACAGACCAGAACACTGAAGCTTTCTTT. Translating gives CASSLTDQNTEAFF.